Listed below are T cell receptor beta chains from one sample, sequenced in a study of blood T cells in healthy people across ages. TCRdb recomputed calls from the 5' RACE reads with MiXCR, one row per CDR3 protein. The sample holds about 1.5 million distinct CDR3 sequences, roughly 45% seen once. Material: blood. The receptors were gathered from a woman between 18 and 30 years old in good health. Both conserved end residues are part of each CDR3. D genes are given only for firm matches. Not all rows give a size; the values are once, few, many and, for expanded clones, a class.

>few|TRBV18|TRBJ1-1|NA
CASSPSGASNTEAFF
TGTGCCAGCTCACCATCAGGGGCCTCGAACACTGAAGCTTTCTTT
>NA|TRBV7-2|TRBJ1-6|NA
CASSLGSGRHNSPLHF
TGTGCCAGCAGCCTAGGTTCGGGACGTCATAATTCACCCCTCCACTTT
>many|TRBV3-1|TRBJ1-5|NA
CASSQGIGARNQPQHF
TGTGCCAGCAGCCAAGGCATAGGGGCCAGGAATCAGCCCCAGCATTTT
>NA|TRBV10-3|TRBJ1-5|NA
CAITGVENQPQHF
TGTGCCATCACAGGGGTAGAAAATCAGCCCCAGCATTTT
>NA|TRBV27|TRBJ1-1|NA
CASSFTIGNRGTEAFF
TGTGCCAGCAGTTTCACTATAGGTAATCGGGGGACTGAAGCTTTCTTT
>many|TRBV4-1|TRBJ1-5|TRBD1
CASSPRTGSSLNQPQHF
TGCGCCAGCAGCCCTAGGACAGGGTCATCCCTAAATCAGCCCCAGCATTTT
>few|TRBV29-1|TRBJ2-3|TRBD2
CSVFASGIPDTQYF
TGCAGCGTTTTCGCTAGCGGGATTCCAGATACGCAGTATTTT
>NA|TRBV18|TRBJ2-3|NA
CASSPRTPQGPDTQYF
TGTGCCAGCTCACCACGAACTCCACAGGGACCAGATACGCAGTATTTT
>NA|TRBV20-1|TRBJ2-2|NA
CSARVTGSTGELFF
TGCAGTGCTAGAGTCACAGGGAGCACCGGGGAGCTGTTTTTT
>NA|TRBV19|TRBJ2-1|TRBD2
CASSRASGFYEQFF
TGTGCCAGTAGTAGGGCTAGCGGGTTTTATGAGCAGTTCTTC
>NA|TRBV7-2|TRBJ1-6|NA
CASSFRDGVYNSPLHF
TGTGCCAGCAGCTTCCGGGACGGCGTCTATAATTCACCCCTCCACTTT
>few|TRBV6-1|TRBJ2-5|TRBD2
CASSDPSGRAVKTQYF
TGTGCCAGCAGTGACCCAAGCGGGAGGGCCGTTAAGACCCAGTACTTC
>NA|TRBV20-1|TRBJ1-6|NA
CSPRPSGTYNSPLHF
TGCAGTCCACGACCTTCCGGGACCTATAATTCACCCCTCCACTTT
>NA|TRBV3-1|TRBJ2-1|NA
CAGSQFRTVPWGNEQFF
TGTGCCGGCAGCCAATTCAGGACAGTACCGTGGGGCAATGAGCAGTTCTTC
>NA|TRBV30|TRBJ2-1|TRBD2
CAWASGAYNEQFF
TGTGCCTGGGCTAGCGGGGCCTACAATGAGCAGTTCTTC
>NA|TRBV6-5|TRBJ2-6|NA
CASGEVSGANVLTF
TGTGCCAGCGGGGAGGTCTCTGGGGCCAACGTCCTGACTTTC
>NA|TRBV10-3|TRBJ1-5|TRBD1
CAISKGTDNQPQHF
TGTGCCATCAGCAAGGGGACAGACAATCAGCCCCAGCATTTT
>few|TRBV7-6|TRBJ2-3|TRBD2
CASSLATARAGGADTQYF
TGTGCCAGCAGCTTAGCGACTGCAAGAGCGGGGGGCGCGGATACGCAGTATTTT
>few|TRBV5-1|TRBJ1-5|NA
CASSLGATGLDQPQHF
TGCGCCAGCAGCTTGGGCGCTACGGGACTTGATCAGCCCCAGCATTTT
>NA|TRBV7-8|TRBJ1-2|TRBD1
CASSLEGSDDRGNGYTF
TGTGCCAGCAGCTTAGAGGGGTCAGATGACAGGGGTAATGGCTACACCTTC
>NA|TRBV6-1|TRBJ2-1|TRBD2
CASISLAGAGNEQFF
TGTGCCAGCATTTCTTTGGCGGGAGCGGGCAATGAGCAGTTCTTC
>few|TRBV11-2|TRBJ2-7|NA
CASSLGPMLGEQYF
TGTGCCAGTAGCTTAGGACCTATGTTAGGCGAGCAGTACTTC
>few|TRBV27|TRBJ1-6|TRBD1
CASSFQGAGSPLHF
TGTGCCAGCAGTTTTCAGGGGGCCGGGTCACCCCTCCACTTT
>once|TRBV9|TRBJ2-1|TRBD2
CASSLRPGTSPVVGYNEQFF
TGTGCCAGCAGTCTCCGCCCCGGGACTAGCCCTGTTGTCGGCTACAATGAGCAGTTCTTC
>once|TRBV7-9|TRBJ2-7|TRBD1
CASSSLDRASYEQYF
TGTGCCAGCAGCTCACTTGACAGGGCTTCCTACGAGCAGTACTTC
>NA|TRBV20-1|TRBJ2-2|TRBD1
CSARDREADTGELFF
TGCAGTGCTAGGGACAGGGAGGCCGACACCGGGGAGCTGTTTTTT
>few|TRBV12-3/TRBV12-4|TRBJ1-1|NA
CASSLVEGTEAFF
TGTGCCAGCAGTTTAGTGGAAGGCACTGAAGCTTTCTTT
>NA|TRBV29-1|TRBJ2-7|NA
CSVEELDKEQYF
TGCAGCGTTGAAGAACTGGACAAGGAGCAGTACTTC
>NA|TRBV24-1|TRBJ1-5|NA
CATSDLTGPKYKPQHF
TGTGCCACCAGTGATTTGACAGGGCCGAAATATAAGCCCCAGCATTTT
>few|TRBV4-1|TRBJ2-1|TRBD2
CASSQLGGRNEQFF
TGCGCCAGCAGCCAACTGGGAGGGCGCAATGAGCAGTTCTTC
>few|TRBV5-1|TRBJ2-5|NA
CASSFRRLGGTYNEQYF
TGCGCCAGCAGCTTCCGTCGACTGGGGGGTACCTACAATGAGCAGTACTTC
>few|TRBV7-9|TRBJ1-5|NA
CATQDNYSNQPQHF
TGTGCCACCCAAGATAATTATAGCAATCAGCCCCAGCATTTT
>NA|TRBV3-1|TRBJ2-7|NA
CASSQGDLLHEQYF
TGTGCCAGCAGCCAAGGGGACCTACTGCACGAGCAGTACTTC
>NA|TRBV19|TRBJ2-7|NA
CASRPTDSYEQYF
TGTGCCAGTCGGCCGACAGACTCCTACGAGCAGTACTTC
>NA|TRBV18|TRBJ2-7|NA
CASSPGSGGNSYEQYF
TGTGCCAGCTCACCAGGCTCCGGGGGAAACTCCTACGAGCAGTACTTC
>NA|TRBV20-1|TRBJ1-2|NA
CSATTGTYGYTF
TGCAGTGCAACTACCGGGACTTATGGCTACACCTTC
>few|TRBV25-1|TRBJ2-1|NA
CASSGGSRGLYNEQFF
TGTGCCAGCAGTGGCGGGTCGCGGGGCCTCTACAATGAGCAGTTCTTC
>NA|TRBV7-8|TRBJ2-5|NA
CASSLARLSETQYF
TGTGCCAGCAGCTTAGCTCGCCTCTCGGAGACCCAGTACTTC
>many|TRBV7-9|TRBJ1-2|NA
CASSRSNQDGYTF
TGTGCCAGCAGCCGAAGTAATCAGGATGGCTACACCTTC
>many|TRBV12-5|TRBJ2-1|NA
CASGLRIGSYNEQFF
TGTGCTAGTGGCCTCCGGATCGGGTCCTACAATGAGCAGTTCTTC
>NA|TRBV11-2|TRBJ2-7|NA
CASSLGADSWEQYF
TGTGCCAGCAGCTTAGGGGCGGATTCGTGGGAGCAGTACTTC
>NA|TRBV6-1|TRBJ2-1|TRBD1
CASKTGEGTAYNEQFF
TGTGCCAGCAAGACAGGGGAAGGAACAGCCTACAATGAGCAGTTCTTC